The following is a T cell receptor (beta chain) sequence with its context. Its antigen is unidentified. The sample is drawn from a study of CD8 T cells in Susac syndrome. Findings and limits, study-wide: Acknowledgment was made by the study that its TCR sequencing and HLA analysis involved a relatively small number of individuals.

Trimming cost V 5 bases and J 6 bases, with 14 bases left between them. There are 13 residues in the CDR3. Germline CDR1 is SEHNR and CDR2 is FQNEAQ (reference sequence). With random hexamers, about 0.5 to 1 ug RNA was reverse transcribed. Amplification of TCR beta CDR3 across 54 Vbeta and 13 Jbeta was performed with immunoSEQ multiplex PCR. TCRdb re-derived calls from the immunoSEQ multiplex PCR reads in MiXCR, one entry per CDR3 protein. The top ten hold 0.11% of the sample, which has tens of thousands of distinct CDR3 sequences, under 96% seen once. The source of this sequence is a human donor with multiple sclerosis. J is TRBJ2-7 and V is TRBV7-9; tentatively, D is TRBD1 (6 bases). Sequences were obtained from CD4+ T cells from PBMCs. For the CDR3, the DNA is TGTGCCAGCAGCGTAGGGGGTCTACGCGAGCAGTACTTC. Translating gives CASSVGGLREQYF.